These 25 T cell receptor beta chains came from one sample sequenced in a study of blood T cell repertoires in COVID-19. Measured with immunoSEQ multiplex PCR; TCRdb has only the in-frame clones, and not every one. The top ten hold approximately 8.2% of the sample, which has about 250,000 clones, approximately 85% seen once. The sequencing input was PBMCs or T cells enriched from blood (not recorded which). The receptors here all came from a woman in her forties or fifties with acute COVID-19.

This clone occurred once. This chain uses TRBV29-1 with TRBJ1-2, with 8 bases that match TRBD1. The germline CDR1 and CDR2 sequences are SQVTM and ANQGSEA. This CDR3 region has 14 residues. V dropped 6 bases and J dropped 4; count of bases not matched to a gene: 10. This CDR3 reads CSVSTGAGGYGYTF. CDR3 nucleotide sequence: TGCAGCGTGTCGACAGGGGCAGGCGGCTATGGCTACACCTTC.

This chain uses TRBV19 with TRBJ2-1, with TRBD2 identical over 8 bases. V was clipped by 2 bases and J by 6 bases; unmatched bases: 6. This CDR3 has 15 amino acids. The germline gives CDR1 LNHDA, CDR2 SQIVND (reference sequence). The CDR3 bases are TGTGCCAGTAGTATACCTAGCGGGTCTTCCAATGAGCAGTTCTTC. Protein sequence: CASSIPSGSSNEQFF.

The DNA for the CDR3 is TGTGCCAGCAGCTTGGAAGTTGGACAGGGGAGAAACACCATATATTTT. Its translation: CASSLEVGQGRNTIYF. The V call is TRBV5-4, the J call TRBJ1-3; 9 bases align to TRBD1. J gave up 5 bases and V 0 bases, and 6 bases lay outside the gene matches. From germline, CDR1 is SGHNT and CDR2 YYREEE (reference sequence). The CDR3 contains 16 residues.

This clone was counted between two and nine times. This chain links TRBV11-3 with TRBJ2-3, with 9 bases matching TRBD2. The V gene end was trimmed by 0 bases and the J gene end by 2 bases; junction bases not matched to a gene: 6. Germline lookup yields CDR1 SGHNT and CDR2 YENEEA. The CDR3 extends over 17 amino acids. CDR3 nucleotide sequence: TGTGCCAGCAGCTTAGATTGGAGCGGGGGGATCACAGATACGCAGTATTTT. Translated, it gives CASSLDWSGGITDTQYF.

This CDR3 is CASSDPVVQGGAQYF. CDR3 sequence (DNA): TGTGCCAGCAGTGACCCGGTGGTACAGGGAGGGGCCCAGTACTTC. V is TRBV2 and J is TRBJ2-5, with a weak D call TRBD2 (7 bases). CDR3 size: 15 residues. The V end lost 3 bases, the J end lost 9 bases, and 20 bases lay between the germline ends. Germline V lookup: CDR1 SNHLY, CDR2 FYNNEI.

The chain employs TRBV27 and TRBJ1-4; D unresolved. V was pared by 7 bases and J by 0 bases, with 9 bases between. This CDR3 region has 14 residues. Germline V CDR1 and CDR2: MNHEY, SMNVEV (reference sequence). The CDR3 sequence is CASKNRATNEKLFF. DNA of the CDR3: TGTGCCAGCAAAAACAGAGCAACTAATGAAAAACTGTTTTTT.

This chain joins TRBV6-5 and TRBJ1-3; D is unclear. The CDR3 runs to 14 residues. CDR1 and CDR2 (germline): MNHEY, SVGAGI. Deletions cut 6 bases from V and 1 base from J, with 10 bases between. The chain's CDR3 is CASSSVKSGNTIYF. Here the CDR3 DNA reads TGTGCCAGCAGCTCTGTAAAATCTGGAAACACCATATATTTT.

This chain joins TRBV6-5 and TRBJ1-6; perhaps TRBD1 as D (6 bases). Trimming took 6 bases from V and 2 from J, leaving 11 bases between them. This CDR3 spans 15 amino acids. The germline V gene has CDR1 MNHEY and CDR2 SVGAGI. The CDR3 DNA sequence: TGTGCCAGCAGCGGGGGGGCAGCCTATAATTCACCCCTCCACTTT. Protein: CASSGGAAYNSPLHF.

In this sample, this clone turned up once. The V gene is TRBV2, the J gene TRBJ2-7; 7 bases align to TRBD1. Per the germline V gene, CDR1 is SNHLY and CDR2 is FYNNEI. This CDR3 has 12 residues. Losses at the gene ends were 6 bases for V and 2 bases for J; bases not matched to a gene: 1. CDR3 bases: TGTGCCAGCAGCGGGACAGCCTACGAGCAGTACTTC. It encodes CASSGTAYEQYF.

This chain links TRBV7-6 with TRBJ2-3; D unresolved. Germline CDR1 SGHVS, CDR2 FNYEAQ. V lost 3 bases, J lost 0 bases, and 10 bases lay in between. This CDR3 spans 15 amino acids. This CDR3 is CASSFSELSTDTQYF. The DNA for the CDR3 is TGTGCCAGCAGCTTCTCTGAACTTAGCACAGATACGCAGTATTTT.

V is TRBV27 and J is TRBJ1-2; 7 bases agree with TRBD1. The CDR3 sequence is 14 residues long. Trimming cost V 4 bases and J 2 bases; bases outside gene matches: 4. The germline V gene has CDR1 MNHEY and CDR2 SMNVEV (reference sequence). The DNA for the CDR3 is TGTGCCAGCAGTTCGCACAGGGGCAACTATGGCTACACCTTC. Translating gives CASSSHRGNYGYTF.

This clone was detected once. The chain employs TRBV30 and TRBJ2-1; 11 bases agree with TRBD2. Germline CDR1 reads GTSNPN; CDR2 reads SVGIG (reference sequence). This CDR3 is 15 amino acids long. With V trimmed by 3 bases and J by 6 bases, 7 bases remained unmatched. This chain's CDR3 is CAWRVAGGPSNEQFF. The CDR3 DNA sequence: TGTGCCTGGAGGGTAGCGGGGGGGCCTAGCAATGAGCAGTTCTTC.

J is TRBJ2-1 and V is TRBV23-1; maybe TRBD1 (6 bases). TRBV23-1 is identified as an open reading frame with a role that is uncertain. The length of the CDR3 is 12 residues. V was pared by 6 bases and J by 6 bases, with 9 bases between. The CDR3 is CASSQDSNEQFF. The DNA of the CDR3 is TGCGCCAGCAGCCAGGACAGCAATGAGCAGTTCTTC.

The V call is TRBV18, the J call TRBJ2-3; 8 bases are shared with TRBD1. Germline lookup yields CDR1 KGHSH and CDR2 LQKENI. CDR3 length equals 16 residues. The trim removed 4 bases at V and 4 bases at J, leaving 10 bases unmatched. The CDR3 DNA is TGTGCCAGCTCACGAAGGACAGGGCAGTTCGCAGATACGCAGTATTTT. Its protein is CASSRRTGQFADTQYF.

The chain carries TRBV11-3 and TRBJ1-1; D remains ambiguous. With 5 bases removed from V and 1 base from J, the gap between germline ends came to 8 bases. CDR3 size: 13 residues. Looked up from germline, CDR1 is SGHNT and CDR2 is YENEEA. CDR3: CASSAGWNTEAFF. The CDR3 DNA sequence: TGTGCCAGCAGCGCCGGGTGGAACACTGAAGCTTTCTTT.

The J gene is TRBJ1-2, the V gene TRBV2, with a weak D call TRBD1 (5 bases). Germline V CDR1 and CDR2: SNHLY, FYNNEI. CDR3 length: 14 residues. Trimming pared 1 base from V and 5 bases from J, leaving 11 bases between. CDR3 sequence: CASSEDGRTYGYTF. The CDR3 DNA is TGTGCCAGCAGTGAAGACGGACGGACATATGGCTACACCTTC.

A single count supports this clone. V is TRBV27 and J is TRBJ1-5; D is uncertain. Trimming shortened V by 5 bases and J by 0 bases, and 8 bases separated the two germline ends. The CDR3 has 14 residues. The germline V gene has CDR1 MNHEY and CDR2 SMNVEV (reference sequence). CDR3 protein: CASSVYGSNQPQHF. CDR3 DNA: TGTGCCAGCAGTGTATACGGTAGCAATCAGCCCCAGCATTTT.

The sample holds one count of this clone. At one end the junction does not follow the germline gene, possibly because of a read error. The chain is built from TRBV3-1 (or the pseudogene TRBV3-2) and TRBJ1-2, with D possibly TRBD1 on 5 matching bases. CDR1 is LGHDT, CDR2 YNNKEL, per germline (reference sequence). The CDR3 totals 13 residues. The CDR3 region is CASTQRGVFVYTF. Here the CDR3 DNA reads TGTGCCAGCACCCAAAGGGGTGTCTTTGTCTACACCTTC.

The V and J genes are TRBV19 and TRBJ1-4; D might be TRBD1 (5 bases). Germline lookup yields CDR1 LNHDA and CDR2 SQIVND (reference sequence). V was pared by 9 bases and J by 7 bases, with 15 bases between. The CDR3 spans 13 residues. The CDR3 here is CASAVGHGEKLFF. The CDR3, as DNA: TGTGCCAGCGCGGTGGGGCATGGTGAAAAACTGTTTTTT. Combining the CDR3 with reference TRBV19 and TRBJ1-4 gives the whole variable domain DGGITQSPKYLFRKEGQNVTLSCEQNLNHDAMYWYRQDPGQGLRLIYYSQIVNDFQKGDIAEGYSVSREKKESFPLTVTSAQKNPTAFYLCASAVGHGEKLFFGSGTQLSVL.

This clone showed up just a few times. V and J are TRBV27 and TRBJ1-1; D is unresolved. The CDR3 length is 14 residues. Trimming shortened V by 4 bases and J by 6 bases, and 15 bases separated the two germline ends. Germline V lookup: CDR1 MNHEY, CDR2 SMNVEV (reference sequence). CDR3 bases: TGTGCCAGCAGTTGGGCTTGGCCGTGGGCTGAAGCTTTCTTT. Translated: CASSWAWPWAEAFF.

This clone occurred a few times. This chain's CDR3 is CASSQVSEAGGSYEQYF. The CDR3 DNA reads as TGTGCCAGCAGCCAAGTGTCAGAAGCGGGGGGGTCCTACGAGCAGTACTTC. This chain connects TRBV4-2 to TRBJ2-7; 10 positions match TRBD2. Germline lookup yields CDR1 LGHNA and CDR2 YNFKEQ. J was trimmed by 1 base and V by 1 base; bases with no gene match: 7. The CDR3 consists of 17 residues.

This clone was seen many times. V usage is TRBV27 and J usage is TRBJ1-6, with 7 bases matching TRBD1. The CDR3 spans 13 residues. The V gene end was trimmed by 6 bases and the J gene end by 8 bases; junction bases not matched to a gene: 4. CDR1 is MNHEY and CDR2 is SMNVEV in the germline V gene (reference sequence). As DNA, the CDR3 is TGTGCCAGCAGCGACAGGGAATATTCACCCCTCCACTTT. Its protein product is CASSDREYSPLHF.

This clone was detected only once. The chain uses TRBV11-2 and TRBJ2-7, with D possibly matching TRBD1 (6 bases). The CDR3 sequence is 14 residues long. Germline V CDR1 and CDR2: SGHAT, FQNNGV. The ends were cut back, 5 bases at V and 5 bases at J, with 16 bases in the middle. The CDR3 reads CASSPRQGLNEQYF. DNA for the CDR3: TGTGCCAGCAGCCCTAGGCAGGGGTTAAACGAGCAGTACTTC.

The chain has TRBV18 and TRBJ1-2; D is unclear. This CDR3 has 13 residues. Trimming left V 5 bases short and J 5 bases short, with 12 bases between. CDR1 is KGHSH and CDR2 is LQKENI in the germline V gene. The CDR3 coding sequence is TGTGCCAGCTCATCGACCGAGGAGTATGGCTACACCTTC. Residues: CASSSTEEYGYTF.

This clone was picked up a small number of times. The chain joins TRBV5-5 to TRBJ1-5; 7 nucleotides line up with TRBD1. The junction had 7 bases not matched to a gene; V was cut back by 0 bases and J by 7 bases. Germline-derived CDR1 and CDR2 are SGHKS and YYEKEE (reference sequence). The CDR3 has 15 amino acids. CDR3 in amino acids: CASSLAQGSGQPQHF. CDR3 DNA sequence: TGTGCCAGCAGCTTGGCACAGGGGAGTGGGCAGCCCCAGCATTTT.